The rows below give T cell receptor beta chains drawn from one sample of a study of T cells after posttransplantation cyclophosphamide. The data were produced by immunoSEQ multiplex PCR, yet TCRdb's version contains in-frame clones alone and is incomplete. The sample lists tens of thousands of clones; 85% to 90% were seen once. Here the sequenced sample was PBMCs, taken after allogeneic stem cell transplant with posttransplant cyclophosphamide. The receptor source for this set is a female patient aged 30 to 45 who received an allogeneic stem cell transplant from an unrelated donor, was CMV-positive, and had no GVHD. Part of the T cells may come from the graft donor. CDR3s include the opening cysteine and the closing phenylalanine or tryptophan. D genes are given only for firm matches. Rows give clone size only sometimes, using once, few, many, or a class for an expanded clone.

len: 17
d_gene: TRBD1
v_gene: TRBV9
j_gene: TRBJ1-6
abundance: NA
CDR3nt: TGTGCCAGCAGCCCATCGACAGGGCCCTGGGTTGAATCACCCCTCCACTTT
CDR3aa: CASSPSTGPWVESPLHF

len: 15
d_gene: NA
v_gene: TRBV21-1
j_gene: TRBJ1-5
abundance: NA
CDR3nt: TGTGCCAGCAACGATCGGACAGGGCGCAATCAGCCCCAGCATTTT
CDR3aa: CASNDRTGRNQPQHF

len: 13
d_gene: NA
v_gene: TRBV5-6
j_gene: TRBJ1-1
abundance: few
CDR3nt: TGTGCCAGCAGCTACAGGGTTGCCACTGAAGCTTTCTTT
CDR3aa: CASSYRVATEAFF

len: 15
d_gene: TRBD1
v_gene: TRBV28
j_gene: TRBJ1-5
abundance: NA
CDR3nt: TGTGCCAGCAGCGGACAGGGGAGTAGCAATCAGCCCCAGCATTTT
CDR3aa: CASSGQGSSNQPQHF

len: 13
d_gene: NA
v_gene: TRBV6-4
j_gene: TRBJ2-7
abundance: NA
CDR3nt: TGTGCCAGCAGTGAGTGGCCAGGTACTGCGCAGTACTTC
CDR3aa: CASSEWPGTAQYF

len: 13
d_gene: NA
v_gene: TRBV2
j_gene: TRBJ1-6
abundance: NA
CDR3nt: TGTGCCAGCAGTGTGGACAGTGGTCTTTCCCTCCACTTT
CDR3aa: CASSVDSGLSLHF

len: 15
d_gene: TRBD2
v_gene: TRBV6-1
j_gene: TRBJ2-3
abundance: NA
CDR3nt: TGTGCCAGCAGGCGGCCTAGCGGGGGGTTGAATACGCAGTATTTT
CDR3aa: CASRRPSGGLNTQYF

len: 14
d_gene: NA
v_gene: TRBV15
j_gene: TRBJ1-1
abundance: NA
CDR3nt: TGTGCCACCAGCAGAGATCGGAGGGTTGCTGAAGCTTTCTTT
CDR3aa: CATSRDRRVAEAFF

len: 19
d_gene: TRBD2
v_gene: TRBV5-1
j_gene: TRBJ2-2
abundance: once
CDR3nt: TGCGCCAGCAGCCACACCCCGCCTAGCGGGGGGGCGAACACCGGGGAGCTGTTTTTT
CDR3aa: CASSHTPPSGGANTGELFF

len: 15
d_gene: NA
v_gene: TRBV9
j_gene: TRBJ1-5
abundance: NA
CDR3nt: TGTGCCAGCAGCGTTGATGCGGGGCAGGGACAGCCCCAGCATTTT
CDR3aa: CASSVDAGQGQPQHF

len: 13
d_gene: NA
v_gene: TRBV6-5
j_gene: TRBJ1-5
abundance: NA
CDR3nt: TGTGCCAGCAGTCCGGGAGCTAATCAGCCCCAGCATTTT
CDR3aa: CASSPGANQPQHF

len: 14
d_gene: TRBD2
v_gene: TRBV5-6
j_gene: TRBJ2-7
abundance: NA
CDR3nt: TGTGCCAGCAGCTTGGGACTAGCATCCTACGAGCAGTACTTC
CDR3aa: CASSLGLASYEQYF

len: 16
d_gene: TRBD1
v_gene: TRBV5-1
j_gene: TRBJ2-3
abundance: NA
CDR3nt: TGCGCCAGCAAGAGTTCCGGGACAGGGGCAGGAGATACGCAGTATTTT
CDR3aa: CASKSSGTGAGDTQYF

len: 15
d_gene: TRBD1
v_gene: TRBV28
j_gene: TRBJ2-1
abundance: once
CDR3nt: TGTGCCAGCAGTTTTCTTGGGACAGGGGGGAATGAGCAGTTCTTC
CDR3aa: CASSFLGTGGNEQFF

len: 16
d_gene: NA
v_gene: TRBV6-5
j_gene: TRBJ2-1
abundance: once
CDR3nt: TGTGCCAGCAGTTACTCGGGCAGGGGCAGTTGGAATGAGCAGTTCTTC
CDR3aa: CASSYSGRGSWNEQFF

len: 14
d_gene: TRBD1
v_gene: TRBV4-1
j_gene: TRBJ1-1
abundance: once
CDR3nt: TGCGCCAGCAGCCCCCGGACAGGCGAGACTGAAGCTTTCTTT
CDR3aa: CASSPRTGETEAFF

len: 16
d_gene: TRBD1
v_gene: TRBV6-1
j_gene: TRBJ2-2
abundance: NA
CDR3nt: TGTGCCAGCAGTGAATTCCGGACAGGGATGATCGGGGAGCTGTTTTTT
CDR3aa: CASSEFRTGMIGELFF

len: 15
d_gene: TRBD1
v_gene: TRBV6-6
j_gene: TRBJ1-5
abundance: NA
CDR3nt: TGTGCCAGCAGTTACTGGACAGGGGAAAATCAGCCCCAGCATTTT
CDR3aa: CASSYWTGENQPQHF

len: 16
d_gene: TRBD2
v_gene: TRBV7-9
j_gene: TRBJ2-2
abundance: NA
CDR3nt: TGTGCCAGCAGCCCGAGACTAGCGGGGGCGGCCGGGGAGCTGTTTTTT
CDR3aa: CASSPRLAGAAGELFF

len: 14
d_gene: TRBD1
v_gene: TRBV4-3
j_gene: TRBJ2-1
abundance: NA
CDR3nt: TGCGCCAGCAGCCTCCGGGACAGATACAATGAGCAGTTCTTC
CDR3aa: CASSLRDRYNEQFF

len: 20
d_gene: NA
v_gene: TRBV28
j_gene: TRBJ2-7
abundance: NA
CDR3nt: TGTGCCAGCAGTTTGCCCCCCGGTGGGGGGAACCTCCCGTCTTACTACGAGCAGTACTTC
CDR3aa: CASSLPPGGGNLPSYYEQYF

len: 15
d_gene: TRBD2
v_gene: TRBV7-9
j_gene: TRBJ2-1
abundance: NA
CDR3nt: TGTGCCAGCAGCTTACTAGCGGGGGGGATCAATGAGCAGTTCTTC
CDR3aa: CASSLLAGGINEQFF

len: 13
d_gene: NA
v_gene: TRBV4-1
j_gene: TRBJ2-7
abundance: NA
CDR3nt: TGCGCCAGCCCCCCCGGGGGAGGCTACGAGCAGTACTTC
CDR3aa: CASPPGGGYEQYF

len: 16
d_gene: NA
v_gene: TRBV18
j_gene: TRBJ2-7
abundance: NA
CDR3nt: TGTGCCAGCTCACCGAAGGCCGGGGAATTCACCTACGAGCAGTACTTC
CDR3aa: CASSPKAGEFTYEQYF

len: 15
d_gene: TRBD1
v_gene: TRBV11-3
j_gene: TRBJ2-3
abundance: NA
CDR3nt: TGTGCCAGCAGCTTAGGTGGACAGGGAACAGATACGCAGTATTTT
CDR3aa: CASSLGGQGTDTQYF

len: 15
d_gene: TRBD1
v_gene: TRBV19
j_gene: TRBJ1-5
abundance: few
CDR3nt: TGTGCCAGTTGGGACAGGGGTATTTCGAATCAGCCCCAGCATTTT
CDR3aa: CASWDRGISNQPQHF

len: 14
d_gene: TRBD1
v_gene: TRBV19
j_gene: TRBJ2-5
abundance: NA
CDR3nt: TGTGCCAGTAGTATCTTAGACAGGGGAGAGACCCAGTACTTC
CDR3aa: CASSILDRGETQYF

len: 13
d_gene: NA
v_gene: TRBV7-8
j_gene: TRBJ2-7
abundance: NA
CDR3nt: TGTGCCAGCACCCCCAGATGGTCCTACGAGCAGTACTTC
CDR3aa: CASTPRWSYEQYF

len: 14
d_gene: NA
v_gene: TRBV7-3
j_gene: TRBJ1-6
abundance: NA
CDR3nt: TGTGCCAGCAGCTCCCCGGTTTTCGGTTCACCCCTCCACTTT
CDR3aa: CASSSPVFGSPLHF

len: 17
d_gene: TRBD1
v_gene: TRBV4-1
j_gene: TRBJ1-4
abundance: few
CDR3nt: TGCGCCAGCAGCCAAGAATCTAAAGACAGGGGGCGTGAAAAACTGTTTTTT
CDR3aa: CASSQESKDRGREKLFF

len: 17
d_gene: TRBD1
v_gene: TRBV4-2
j_gene: TRBJ1-3
abundance: NA
CDR3nt: TGTGCCAGCAGCCCGACGACAGGGGCCGCTCAAGGAGGCACCATATATTTT
CDR3aa: CASSPTTGAAQGGTIYF

len: 14
d_gene: NA
v_gene: TRBV23-1
j_gene: TRBJ2-2
abundance: once
CDR3nt: TGCGCCAGACGGCGGCGGATGTACACCGGGGAGCTGTTTTTT
CDR3aa: CARRRRMYTGELFF

len: 11
d_gene: NA
v_gene: TRBV7-9
j_gene: TRBJ2-1
abundance: NA
CDR3nt: TGTGCCAGCAGCTGGACAGTAGAGCAGTTCTTC
CDR3aa: CASSWTVEQFF

len: 15
d_gene: TRBD1
v_gene: TRBV7-3
j_gene: TRBJ2-1
abundance: NA
CDR3nt: TGTGCCAGCAGCTCTGACAGGGCTACCTACAATGAGCAGTTCTTC
CDR3aa: CASSSDRATYNEQFF

len: 14
d_gene: NA
v_gene: TRBV28
j_gene: TRBJ2-2
abundance: NA
CDR3nt: TGTGCCAGCAGTTTATTCCAATACACCGGGGAGCTGTTTTTT
CDR3aa: CASSLFQYTGELFF

len: 14
d_gene: NA
v_gene: TRBV13
j_gene: TRBJ1-1
abundance: NA
CDR3nt: TGTGCCAGCAGCTTAGCCCCCATGAACACTGAAGCTTTCTTT
CDR3aa: CASSLAPMNTEAFF

len: 19
d_gene: NA
v_gene: TRBV4-3
j_gene: TRBJ1-6
abundance: NA
CDR3nt: TGCGCCAGCAGCCAAGAGCCGGTGGACTGGGGCTCCTATAATTCACCCCTCCACTTT
CDR3aa: CASSQEPVDWGSYNSPLHF

len: 14
d_gene: TRBD1
v_gene: TRBV6-5
j_gene: TRBJ2-5
abundance: NA
CDR3nt: TGTGCCAGCAGTTACGCGACAGGGGGTGAGACCCAGTACTTC
CDR3aa: CASSYATGGETQYF

len: 16
d_gene: TRBD1
v_gene: TRBV5-4
j_gene: TRBJ1-6
abundance: NA
CDR3nt: TGTGCCAGCAGCTGGTCGACAGGGGGAGGTAATTCACCCCTCCACTTT
CDR3aa: CASSWSTGGGNSPLHF

len: 16
d_gene: NA
v_gene: TRBV9
j_gene: TRBJ1-1
abundance: NA
CDR3nt: TGTGCCAGCAGCGTAGCTTATCGGCCAGGTCCCACTGAAGCTTTCTTT
CDR3aa: CASSVAYRPGPTEAFF

len: 15
d_gene: TRBD2
v_gene: TRBV7-3
j_gene: TRBJ2-3
abundance: NA
CDR3nt: TGTGCCAGCAGCCAGACTAGCGGGGGGGCAAATACGCAGTATTTT
CDR3aa: CASSQTSGGANTQYF

len: 16
d_gene: TRBD1
v_gene: TRBV9
j_gene: TRBJ1-4
abundance: NA
CDR3nt: TGTGCCAGCAGCCTCGGACAGGGGAAATTTAATGAAAAACTGTTTTTT
CDR3aa: CASSLGQGKFNEKLFF

len: 16
d_gene: TRBD1
v_gene: TRBV18
j_gene: TRBJ1-2
abundance: NA
CDR3nt: TGTGCCAGCTCACCGGGACAGGGTCAAGTCGGCGGCGGCTACACCTTC
CDR3aa: CASSPGQGQVGGGYTF

len: 13
d_gene: TRBD1
v_gene: TRBV16
j_gene: TRBJ1-2
abundance: NA
CDR3nt: TGTGCCAGCAGCGAAGACAGGGCGCATGGCTACACCTTC
CDR3aa: CASSEDRAHGYTF

len: 15
d_gene: TRBD1
v_gene: TRBV7-2
j_gene: TRBJ2-5
abundance: NA
CDR3nt: TGTGCCAGCAGCTTAGGGACAGGGTGGGGCATGGCCCAGTACTTC
CDR3aa: CASSLGTGWGMAQYF

len: 13
d_gene: TRBD1
v_gene: TRBV28
j_gene: TRBJ1-2
abundance: NA
CDR3nt: TGTGCCAGCAGTCCGTACAGGGGGCATGGCTACACCTTC
CDR3aa: CASSPYRGHGYTF

len: 15
d_gene: NA
v_gene: TRBV5-4
j_gene: TRBJ2-7
abundance: NA
CDR3nt: TGTGCCAGCAGTACTCCCTCACGTCCAGGCTACGAGCAGTACTTC
CDR3aa: CASSTPSRPGYEQYF

len: 19
d_gene: NA
v_gene: TRBV21-1
j_gene: TRBJ2-3
abundance: NA
CDR3nt: TGTGCCAGCAGCAAAGGAGAATTCCCTAGCGGGGCAAGCACAGATACGCAGTATTTT
CDR3aa: CASSKGEFPSGASTDTQYF

len: 16
d_gene: NA
v_gene: TRBV10-1
j_gene: TRBJ2-3
abundance: once
CDR3nt: TGCGCCAGCAGGCCGGGACTTCCCGGGGTCACAGATACGCAGTATTTT
CDR3aa: CASRPGLPGVTDTQYF

len: 13
d_gene: NA
v_gene: TRBV27
j_gene: TRBJ1-4
abundance: NA
CDR3nt: TGTGCCAGCAGTTTATACAGTTATGAAAAACTGTTTTTT
CDR3aa: CASSLYSYEKLFF

len: 14
d_gene: NA
v_gene: TRBV7-9
j_gene: TRBJ1-5
abundance: NA
CDR3nt: TGTGCCAGCAGCTTAGGTGGGAGCGGTCAGCCCCAGCATTTT
CDR3aa: CASSLGGSGQPQHF

len: 13
d_gene: NA
v_gene: TRBV5-1
j_gene: TRBJ2-3
abundance: NA
CDR3nt: TGCGCCAGCAGCTCAGACTCCACAGATACGCAGTATTTT
CDR3aa: CASSSDSTDTQYF

len: 15
d_gene: TRBD1
v_gene: TRBV5-6
j_gene: TRBJ1-5
abundance: NA
CDR3nt: TGTGCCAGCAGCCCGGGACAGGGAAGAGATCAGCCCCAGCATTTT
CDR3aa: CASSPGQGRDQPQHF

len: 15
d_gene: NA
v_gene: TRBV2
j_gene: TRBJ2-1
abundance: NA
CDR3nt: TGTGCCAGCAGTGAAGCGGGGAGTCCCTACAATGAGCAGTTCTTC
CDR3aa: CASSEAGSPYNEQFF

len: 18
d_gene: NA
v_gene: TRBV28
j_gene: TRBJ2-7
abundance: NA
CDR3nt: TGTGCCAGCAGTTTTCCCCTTTCCCCCGGGCCAGGGGACTACGAGCAGTACTTC
CDR3aa: CASSFPLSPGPGDYEQYF

len: 13
d_gene: TRBD1
v_gene: TRBV27
j_gene: TRBJ1-2
abundance: NA
CDR3nt: TGTGCCAGCAGTTTATGGGGACAGAATGGCTACACCTTC
CDR3aa: CASSLWGQNGYTF

len: 14
d_gene: TRBD1
v_gene: TRBV5-1
j_gene: TRBJ2-3
abundance: NA
CDR3nt: TGCGCCAGCAGCTCCACACAGGGGTCAGATACGCAGTATTTT
CDR3aa: CASSSTQGSDTQYF

len: 13
d_gene: TRBD1
v_gene: TRBV6-1
j_gene: TRBJ1-2
abundance: NA
CDR3nt: TGTGCCAGCAGGGGACAGGGGGCGCGCGGCTACACCTTC
CDR3aa: CASRGQGARGYTF

len: 14
d_gene: TRBD1
v_gene: TRBV7-3
j_gene: TRBJ1-1
abundance: once
CDR3nt: TGTGCCAGCAGCCACAGGGGGGGGAACACTGAAGCTTTCTTT
CDR3aa: CASSHRGGNTEAFF